This TCR beta chain was sequenced for a study of tumor-infiltrating lymphocytes in primary liver carcinoma (dated by TCRdb to the late 2010s). Study-wide context: Five patients with histopathologically diagnosed primary liver carcinoma underwent surgical resection in China between November 2015 and 2016. Of the five patients, three men and two women aged 30 to 69 years, four had hepatocellular carcinoma and one had combined HCC and intrahepatic cholangiocarcinoma. The five patients had tumors of stage T1-T3 N0M0, with maximum diameters ranging from 4.2 to 10 cm. Each sample produced about 3.5 to 8 million productive TCRbeta reads, and read depth showed no significant difference between tissue types. The study combined TCRbeta repertoire sequencing, expression microarrays and whole-exome sequencing across five regions of each liver tumor, with adjacent normal tissue and blood. A total of around 35 specimens from 5 patients, comprising some 25 tumor regions, 5 adjacent noncancerous liver tissues and 5 peripheral blood samples, were covered by TCRbeta repertoire sequencing. Reproducibility between technical replicate repertoires was high, with correlation coefficients above 0.98 and mean shared-clone rates approximately 0.9. Broad study findings and their caveats: With just 4 or 5 patients in the study, the authors point out that the findings should be validated in a larger study. The top 250 clones accounted for a significantly greater share of the repertoire in tumors than in blood (p = 0.039). Repertoire overlap was found to be higher between tumor regions (mean roughly 35%) than between tumor-adjacent (approximately 17%) or tumor-blood (about 14%) pairs, consistent with antigen-driven expansion. Since the samples were bulk and unsorted, there was no way to compare CD4+ and CD8+ T cell repertoires. Because only the TCR beta chain was sequenced and unpaired alpha chains were not captured, true repertoire diversity is likely underestimated.

Blood RNA was extracted from unsorted whole blood with TRIzol reagent; germline DNA came from the DNeasy Blood & Tissue kit. At the time of sampling, the patients were treatment-naive and had chronic HBV infection. Before surgery, 4 to 5 milliliters of peripheral blood were collected into K2EDTA tubes. The germline V gene sets CDR1 to SQVTM and CDR2 to ANQGSEA. V is trimmed back by 6 bases and J by 0 bases, and the junction contains 8 bases that no gene match accounts for. Counted from cysteine to phenylalanine, this CDR3 has 14 amino acids. The kept DNA is CDR3 alone, 42 bases in frame from the first base. This clonotype came up a few times. The specificity of this receptor is unknown. Being one base from a much bigger clone, this may be a read error. Starting from about 550 ng total RNA, TCRbeta-specific cDNA was produced by reverse transcription with a constant-region primer and ProtoScript II reverse transcriptase. Construction of the TCRbeta libraries relied on three nested rounds of multiplex PCR, following a slightly modified ARM-PCR procedure. Each of the first two PCR rounds ran for 10 cycles and used multiplex TRBV1-TRBV30 forward primers together with a Cbeta reverse primer. Sample barcodes and Illumina adapters were added in a final 25-cycle PCR using Deep VentR polymerase. Before sequencing, amplicons of 200-500 bp were gel-purified using a QIAquick gel extraction kit. TCRbeta amplicons were sequenced on an Illumina HiSeq 2500 with 250-bp paired-end reads. In the paper's pipeline: To recover full CDR3 sequences, reads were quality-trimmed using Trimmomatic v0.33 and paired reads were then merged using FLASH v1.2.11. V, D and J germline segments were assigned to the rearranged TCRbeta sequences using MiGEC v1.2.1b. VDJtools v1.0.0 computed clonotype statistics and Shannon-Wiener diversity indices. To reduce sampling bias, subsequent analyses other than the diversity analysis used only the 250 most abundant clonotypes in each sample. TCRdb trimmed public reads at Q25 via fastp, called clones via MiXCR and kept in-frame beta chains. Merged by CDR3 protein, the rows form single entries marked with the most common genes and DNA. The V and J calls and clone size come from TCRdb's table, not from the authors' own analysis. In all, the sample holds approximately 300,000 distinct CDR3 sequences, and 50% to 70% of those were seen once. Roughly 9% of the sample comes from the top ten.

The TCR originated in a man aged 35 to 55 with primary liver carcinoma and hepatitis B virus infection. Recombination connected TRBV29-1 to TRBJ2-7, with 7 bases aligning to TRBD1. Sequencing was performed on peripheral blood. The DNA sequence is as follows: TGCAGCGTAAACGTTGGGGACAGCTCCTACGAGCAGTACTTC. This gives the protein CSVNVGDSSYEQYF.